Detailed here is one TCR beta chain. Its antigen is undetermined. Of the isolated RNA, all was reverse transcribed, and so the sequenced material was expressed TCRB transcripts. Repertoires were generated with immunoSEQ multiplex PCR, while TCRdb's copy carries only in-frame clones and drops some. The repertoire includes about 150,000 clones, approximately 12% of them detected once, and roughly 1.9% sits in the top ten. Losses at the gene ends were 4 bases for V and 13 bases for J; bases not matched to a gene: 14. Germline CDR1 reads SGHNT; CDR2 reads YYREEE (reference sequence). This CDR3 has 14 amino acids. The data are from a study of beta chain features in type 1 diabetes. Study-level findings and limits: A cDNA-based sequencing approach could over-represent cells with high TCR expression.

Input material: central memory CD4+ T cells from blood. The chain joins TRBV5-4 to TRBJ2-4; 7 bases line up with TRBD1. This clonotype was sampled from a man aged 18 to 29 in good health. CDR3 DNA sequence: TGTGCCAGCAGCCCGGAGGAACAGGGGCTGCAACAGTACTTC. Translating gives CASSPEEQGLQQYF.